This TCR beta chain emerged from a study of blood T cell repertoires in COVID-19. Study details: Samples of COVID-19 (acute and convalescent) were obtained from the United States, Italy and Spain.

The CDR3 loop spans 14 amino acids. The germline V gene encodes CDR1 LGHNA and CDR2 YSLEER. V trimming: 0 bases; J trimming: 6 bases; junction bases outside the gene matches: 5. The table came from immunoSEQ multiplex PCR; TCRdb's copy has only in-frame clones and leaves some out. This sample has tens of thousands of clones, with 75% to 90% found just once. The receptor was derived from a woman older than 75 with active or convalescent COVID-19. Sequencing was performed on peripheral blood. The V and J genes are TRBV4-3 and TRBJ2-7; 7 nucleotides agree with TRBD2. The CDR3: CASSQDRLAGEQYF. In nucleotides, the CDR3 is TGCGCCAGCAGCCAAGACCGACTAGCCGGCGAGCAGTACTTC.